This T cell receptor beta chain was observed in a study of T cells in Graves' hyperthyroidism and ophthalmopathy. Broader study findings: Ophthalmopathy could be told apart from stable hyperthyroidism with a 13 V-J model. Peripheral blood also featured most of the thyroid clonotypes expanded above 0.001.

Ophthalmopathy patients all had a Clinical Activity Score of at least 3, a NOSPECS grade of at least 4 and disease under 3 months old. Patients with uncontrolled infections, other autoimmune diseases, pregnancy or lactation were excluded. About this clonotype itself: Its antigen remains unidentified.

Amplification of TCR beta CDR3 regions was performed using RNA transcripts as template. First-round RT-PCR with HTBI primers amplified the TCR CDR3 region. A single record per CDR3 protein comes from TCRdb applying MiXCR to the multiplex PCR reads. The sample has almost 500,000 distinct CDR3 sequences; less than 25% are singletons. CDR3 size: 15 residues. V was cut by 6 bases and J by 7 bases, with 21 bases left in between. Germline V gene sequence: CDR1 LNHDA, CDR2 SQIVND (reference sequence). The sample taken for sequencing was blood. The TCR sequence derives from a woman aged 70-85 years with Graves' ophthalmopathy. The gene calls are TRBV19 and TRBJ1-1, with D perhaps TRBD1 (6 bases). The CDR3 DNA reads TGTGCCAGTAGGGGGGGGGGCGTCTCATCCCATGAAGCTTTCTTT. This translates into CASRGGGVSSHEAFF. The whole variable domain, filled in from reference TRBV19 and TRBJ1-1, reads DGGITQSPKYLFRKEGQNVTLSCEQNLNHDAMYWYRQDPGQGLRLIYYSQIVNDFQKGDIAEGYSVSREKKESFPLTVTSAQKNPTAFYLCASRGGGVSSHEAFFGQGTRLTVV.